Sequencing of this T cell receptor beta chain was carried out in a study of Tregs in tolerant kidney transplant recipients (dated by TCRdb to the late 2010s). At the level of the whole study: Transplants used related donors with nonmyeloablative bone marrow transplantation; mixed chimerism was transient in the human trials. The study used TCRbeta sequencing to identify donor-specific regulatory T cells before combined kidney and bone marrow transplantation, then tracked those cells after transplant. General findings and caveats noted by the study authors: Biological reproducibility was not directly assessed, although technical replication error appeared to be minimal. Expanding Tregs with activated donor B cells appeared to identify the most biologically relevant and donor-specific TCRbeta repertoire. The study was constrained by small patient numbers, and validation of the findings is required in larger populations and under other immunosuppression protocols. Donor-specific Treg expansion exceeded global Treg expansion in tolerant patients, suggesting antigen-driven rather than nonspecific expansion. For some patients the PCR primers changed over time, which made it impossible to compare the samples from those patients at the nucleotide level.

Concerning this clone itself: Its antigen has not been determined. From the germline J gene comes the end of the CDR3, since the read stops 3 residues before it.

The intended sense of this specimen's time point label: blood sample drawn before combined kidney and bone marrow transplant. Unstimulated Tregs (CD4+CD25+CD127-), CD4+ non-Tregs (CD4+CD25-), CD4 and CD8 cells were FACS-sorted from thawed PBMCs. The patients were a few recipients of combined kidney and bone marrow transplants from the ITN036ST trial, and samples were available only from these trial subjects. Healthy control blood was processed to PBMCs with a Ficoll density gradient and then cryopreserved, whereas patient PBMCs were collected both before and after transplant. For TCRbeta CDR3 sequencing, genomic DNA was extracted from sorted cells using the QIAGEN DNeasy Blood and Tissue Kit. High-throughput TCRbeta CDR3 sequencing was carried out commercially through immunoSEQ, with PCR amplification with bias correction and internal controls included. Processing in the source paper ran as follows. A unique productive TCRbeta sequence was defined by the CDR3 nucleotide sequence when primers matched, and otherwise by the CDR3 amino acid sequence together with the Vbeta and Jbeta genes. Sorting error was corrected by removing sequences shared between sorted populations at a frequency ratio of 2:1 or less, and the remaining shared sequences were assigned to the higher population. A sequence counted as donor-reactive if, in CFSE-low cells, the sequence had a frequency of at least 0.01% and was expanded at least 5-fold compared with unstimulated cells. Repertoire divergence was quantified by Jensen-Shannon divergence calculated from the top 100 TCRbeta sequences ranked by frequency. For samples with multiple sequencing runs, sorting error was corrected in each run separately before the runs were combined. Entries here come from immuneACCESS through TCRdb and include only in-frame sequences with V and J called. Some clones fail to appear in such tables; in the studies checked, an unresolved V gene covers under half of the shortfall, and the cause of the remainder is unknown. V, J and clone size are taken as reported in that table, and D and trimming were inferred from the DNA itself. The table for this sample records about 48,000 clones. The ten largest clones capture around 0.8% of the sample.

V trim: 2 bases; J trim: 5 bases; unmatched bases: 1. CDR1 SGHRS and CDR2 YFSETQ were looked up in the germline V gene. The CDR3 measures 14 amino acids from cysteine to phenylalanine. Only the CDR3 bases that were read are kept: 33 of them, in frame from base 1. This receptor chain uses TRBV5-1 and TRBJ1-4; the junction holds 9 bases that match TRBD1. The sequence came from a human donor who received a combined kidney and bone marrow transplant. Specimen: CD4+ T cells from blood, collected before the transplant. The CDR3 region has the sequence CASSFGQGNEKLFF. The sequenced CDR3 bases are TGCGCCAGCAGCTTTGGACAGGGGAATGAAAAA.